Listed below are T cell receptor beta chains from one sample, sequenced in a study of T cell repertoires in cytomegalovirus infection. MiXCR, applied by TCRdb to the reads, yields one record per CDR3 protein. This table holds some 350,000 distinct CDR3 sequences, about a third found once. Their antigen targets remain unknown. The sample here was cultured PBMCs, taken from culture after CMV antigen stimulation. The receptors here all came from a human donor in good health (CMV status not recorded). Some clones in this sample may be carry-over from other donors' samples. CDR3s include the opening cysteine and the closing phenylalanine or tryptophan. D genes are given only for firm matches. Size values are once, few and many counts, or a class for expanded clones, and some rows have none.

size	V	length	J	D	DNA	CDR3
few	TRBV29-1	16	TRBJ2-1	TRBD2	TGCAGCGTTCGGCCCCCTACTAGCGGGAGGCACAATGAGCAGTTCTTC	CSVRPPTSGRHNEQFF
once	TRBV6-2/TRBV6-3	15	TRBJ2-1	NA	TGTGCCAGCAGTTACTGGGAAGTAGGTAACAATGAGCAGTTCTTC	CASSYWEVGNNEQFF
few	TRBV7-9	15	TRBJ1-2	NA	TGTGCCACCAGCCCACTGGGGGCAGCTAACTATGGCTACACCTTC	CATSPLGAANYGYTF
few	TRBV9	14	TRBJ2-7	TRBD2	TGTGCCAGCAGCGTAACTAGCGGGAGTCTAGTGCAGTACTTC	CASSVTSGSLVQYF
NA	TRBV11-3	14	TRBJ2-3	NA	TGTGCCAGCAGTTCACTAGGGTCCCGGGATACGCAGTATTTT	CASSSLGSRDTQYF
many	TRBV28	15	TRBJ2-2	TRBD2	TGTGCCAGCAGGGGCGGGAGGGCGAACACCGGGGAGCTGTTTTTT	CASRGGRANTGELFF
few	TRBV28	16	TRBJ2-7	TRBD2	TGTGCCAGCAGTTTTCGTAGCGGGAGTGGCCCCTACGAGCAGTACTTC	CASSFRSGSGPYEQYF
few	TRBV7-8	16	TRBJ1-5	NA	TGTGCCAGCAGCGTTAACCGTGGGGACAGCAATCAGCCCCAGCATTTT	CASSVNRGDSNQPQHF
NA	TRBV19	14	TRBJ2-1	NA	TGTGCCAGTAGTTCGCTCCTGGTAAACAATGAGCAGTTCTTC	CASSSLLVNNEQFF
few	TRBV10-3	16	TRBJ1-3	NA	TGTGCCATCTATGAGTCCTGGGAGTCTTCTGGAAACACCATATATTTT	CAIYESWESSGNTIYF
NA	TRBV12-5	13	TRBJ1-6	NA	TGTGCTAGTGGTTTGGAGGGGGGATCACCCCTCCACTTT	CASGLEGGSPLHF
NA	TRBV29-1	13	TRBJ1-1	NA	TGCAGCGTCCCAACCGGGACGGGATTACAAGCTTTCTTT	CSVPTGTGLQAFF
NA	TRBV20-1	12	TRBJ1-1	NA	TGCAGTGCTAGTAAGCGGTACACTGAAGCTTTCTTT	CSASKRYTEAFF
NA	TRBV20-1	17	TRBJ2-1	NA	TGCAGTGCTAGAGGCCCTAGGGGCCAGAGCTCCTACAATGAGCAGTTCTTC	CSARGPRGQSSYNEQFF
few	TRBV19	16	TRBJ1-2	TRBD1	TGTGCCAGTAGTATGGGGACAGTTCTAGCTAACTATGGCTACACCTTC	CASSMGTVLANYGYTF
NA	TRBV7-2	12	TRBJ2-1	NA	TGTGCCAGCAGCCGGGATCTGAATGAGCAGTTCTTC	CASSRDLNEQFF
NA	TRBV9	13	TRBJ2-1	NA	TGTGCCAGCAGCCCCGGACAGACCAATGAGCAGTTCTTC	CASSPGQTNEQFF
few	TRBV7-8	17	TRBJ2-2	TRBD2	TGTGCCAGCAGCTTAGGGGGACTAGCGGGAGTGAGCGGGGAGCTGTTTTTT	CASSLGGLAGVSGELFF
NA	TRBV27	18	TRBJ1-6	TRBD1	TGTGCCAGCAGTTTACTGACAGGGGGCACCTCGGGTAATTCACCCCTCCACTTT	CASSLLTGGTSGNSPLHF
NA	TRBV4-1	17	TRBJ2-7	TRBD1	TGCGCCAGCAGCCAAGATATCGGACAGGGGCAGTCCTACGAGCAGTACTTC	CASSQDIGQGQSYEQYF
few	TRBV6-6	14	TRBJ2-3	NA	TGTGCCAGCAGCCCACTGACTAGGGCAGATACGCAGTATTTT	CASSPLTRADTQYF
NA	TRBV4-1	15	TRBJ1-5	NA	TGCGCCAGCAGCCAAACAGAACAGGGACGACAGCCCCAGCATTTT	CASSQTEQGRQPQHF
NA	TRBV6-6	14	TRBJ1-1	NA	TGTGCCAGCAGTTACGAGGGAAGGAACACTGAAGCTTTCTTT	CASSYEGRNTEAFF
NA	TRBV11-2	12	TRBJ2-5	NA	TGTGCCAGCAGTTATATGGGAGAGACCCAGTACTTC	CASSYMGETQYF
many	TRBV2	16	TRBJ1-1	NA	TGTGCCAGCAGTGATGGAGACCTTCTACTGAACACTGAAGCTTTCTTT	CASSDGDLLLNTEAFF
NA	TRBV6-6	15	TRBJ2-3	NA	TGTGCCAGCAGTTACTCGATGGGGGGCACAGATACGCAGTATTTT	CASSYSMGGTDTQYF
NA	TRBV3-1	17	TRBJ2-1	TRBD2	TGTGCCAGCAGCCAAGAAACTAGCGGGAGATTGGGGGATGAGCAGTTCTTC	CASSQETSGRLGDEQFF
NA	TRBV11-2	22	TRBJ2-2	TRBD2	TGTGCCAGCCTTACCTTGAGGAGGGACAGGTCCCTAGCGGGAGGGAACACCGGGGAGCTGTTTTTT	CASLTLRRDRSLAGGNTGELFF
NA	TRBV2	15	TRBJ2-3	NA	TGTGCCAGCAGTGAAGAGGGGGACGTGACAGATACGCAGTATTTT	CASSEEGDVTDTQYF
NA	TRBV4-1	18	TRBJ2-1	TRBD2	TGCGCCAGCAGCCAAGTCCCGGACGGACTAGCGGCCTACAATGAGCAGTTCTTC	CASSQVPDGLAAYNEQFF
few	TRBV7-2	14	TRBJ2-1	NA	TGTGCCAGCAGCTTATTACAGGCCTTAAATGAGCAGTTCTTC	CASSLLQALNEQFF
few	TRBV7-6	15	TRBJ2-1	TRBD2	TGTGCCAGCAGCCAACTAGCGGGAGGGTTCAATGAGCAGTTCTTC	CASSQLAGGFNEQFF
NA	TRBV4-2	13	TRBJ2-7	NA	TGTGCCAGCAGCCAGATTACAAGGTACGAGCAGTACTTC	CASSQITRYEQYF
few	TRBV27	14	TRBJ1-1	TRBD1	TGTGCCAGCAGCAACTACAGGGGCGGGACTGAAGCTTTCTTT	CASSNYRGGTEAFF
NA	TRBV4-3	13	TRBJ1-2	NA	TGCGCCAGCAGCCCAGACGAGGGCTATGGCTACACCTTC	CASSPDEGYGYTF
few	TRBV6-6	17	TRBJ2-5	TRBD2	TGTGCCAGCAGTTACGGGGGGACTAGCGGGTTCCGGGAGACCCAGTACTTC	CASSYGGTSGFRETQYF
NA	TRBV18	14	TRBJ1-5	NA	TGTGCCAGCTCACCGGGACATATCAATCAGCCCCAGCATTTT	CASSPGHINQPQHF
NA	TRBV19	11	TRBJ2-5	NA	TGTGCCAGTAGTAGTTCGGTTACCCAGTACTTC	CASSSSVTQYF
few	TRBV27	13	TRBJ2-1	NA	TGTGCCAGCAGACTAGTGGGTGCCAATGAGCAGTTCTTC	CASRLVGANEQFF
NA	TRBV18	14	TRBJ1-2	TRBD1	TGTGCCAGCTCACCGAGGACAGGGGCAGGGGGCTACACCTTC	CASSPRTGAGGYTF
many	TRBV7-2	15	TRBJ1-1	NA	TGTGCCAGCAGAGTTACGGGAGAAGGGAACACTGAAGCTTTCTTT	CASRVTGEGNTEAFF
few	TRBV7-2	13	TRBJ2-5	NA	TGTGCCAGCAGCTTAGTCGTTAAAGAGACCCAGTACTTC	CASSLVVKETQYF
NA	TRBV7-2	14	TRBJ2-7	NA	TGTGCCAGCAGCGCAAGGTTTCGGGAGTTCGAGCAGTACTTC	CASSARFREFEQYF
many	TRBV20-1	15	TRBJ2-7	TRBD2	TGCAGTGCTAGAGTGACGGCTAGCGGGGGCTACGAGCAGTACTTC	CSARVTASGGYEQYF
NA	TRBV12-3/TRBV12-4	14	TRBJ1-5	NA	TGTGCCTGCTCCTCGGCTGTTAGCAATCAGCCCCAGCATTTT	CACSSAVSNQPQHF
NA	TRBV27	18	TRBJ2-3	TRBD1	TGTGCCAGCAGTTTATACCCCCCGGGACAGGGGAATACAGATACGCAGTATTTT	CASSLYPPGQGNTDTQYF
NA	TRBV7-6	13	TRBJ2-2	NA	TGTGCCAGCAGCTCCGACTTAACCGGGGAGCTGTTTTTT	CASSSDLTGELFF
few	TRBV19	16	TRBJ2-1	NA	TGTGCCAGTAGTCTCCGGGACCTCGTAGTGTACAATGAGCAGTTCTTC	CASSLRDLVVYNEQFF
once	TRBV9	15	TRBJ2-3	TRBD1	TGTGCCAGCAGCGGTGGTGGAAGAAGGGGACAGGGGACGTATTTT	CASSGGGRRGQGTYF
NA	TRBV6-1	19	TRBJ2-7	TRBD2	TGTGCCAGCAGCGCCTCGACTAGCGGGAGGGCAGCAAACTCCTACGAGCAGTACTTC	CASSASTSGRAANSYEQYF
NA	TRBV7-2	14	TRBJ2-1	NA	TGTGCCAGCACCATGGGGGGAGGATACAATGAGCAGTTCTTC	CASTMGGGYNEQFF
NA	TRBV19	12	TRBJ2-5	NA	TGTGCCAGTAGTATGAGACCGGGGCAAACGTACTTC	CASSMRPGQTYF
NA	TRBV19	13	TRBJ1-2	NA	TGTGCCACCGGAATCTCATCTAACTATGGCTACACCTTC	CATGISSNYGYTF
few	TRBV11-2	14	TRBJ2-3	TRBD2	TGTGCCAGCAGCTTTGGGATAGCGGGAGATACGCAGTATTTT	CASSFGIAGDTQYF
NA	TRBV7-3	16	TRBJ2-5	TRBD2	TGTGCCAGCAGCCCCGGCGGGCGAGGGAGGGGAGAGACCCAGTACTTC	CASSPGGRGRGETQYF
NA	TRBV4-2	16	TRBJ1-2	NA	TGTGCCAGCAGCCAAGATAGGTTCACCTCTAACTATGGCTACACCTTC	CASSQDRFTSNYGYTF
few	TRBV11-2	14	TRBJ1-6	NA	TGTGCCAGCAGCGCAACAGCTTATAATTCACCCCTCCACTTT	CASSATAYNSPLHF